These 26 T cell receptor beta chains were all obtained from the same sample, sequenced in a study of technical replicates of blood from four donors. Using immunoSEQ multiplex PCR, the repertoire was profiled, and TCRdb retains in-frame clones only, with some absent. The sample has around 84,000 clones; roughly 98% are singletons. Input material: T cells isolated from PBMCs. These receptors all stem from a human donor in good health.

The rearrangement joins TRBV18 to TRBJ2-7, with D tentatively TRBD2 (7 bases). The V gene's germline CDR1 is KGHSH and CDR2 LQKENI. Trimming removed 3 bases at V and 2 bases at J, with 17 bases between. The CDR3 spans 16 residues. The DNA for the CDR3 is TGTGCCAGCTCACCGGGGGGGGTGACAGGAGCCTACGAGCAGTACTTC. Translation: CASSPGGVTGAYEQYF.

The rearrangement uses TRBV6-5 and TRBJ2-5; D perhaps matches TRBD2 (5 bases). The CDR3 has 15 residues. Germline CDR1 and CDR2: MNHEY and SVGAGI. V dropped 0 bases and J dropped 5 bases, with 13 bases sitting between them. In DNA, the CDR3 is TGTGCCAGCAGTTACTCGAAGAGGGTTACGGAGACCCAGTACTTC. This sequence encodes CASSYSKRVTETQYF.

The count of this clone is one. V and J are TRBV5-1 and TRBJ2-5, with TRBD1 matching over 8 bases. Germline V gives CDR1 SGHRS, CDR2 YFSETQ. Germline trimming cut 4 bases from V and 5 bases from J; bases unmatched to any gene: 10. This CDR3 has 15 residues. CDR3 sequence: CASSEGTGSPETQYF. The DNA for the CDR3 is TGCGCCAGCAGCGAGGGGACAGGCTCCCCGGAGACCCAGTACTTC.

The chain joins TRBV5-4 to TRBJ2-1; 12 nucleotides match TRBD2. Per the germline V gene, CDR1 is SGHNT and CDR2 is YYREEE (reference sequence). CDR3 length equals 15 residues. The ends lost 5 bases at V and 6 bases at J; junction bases unmatched: 6. CDR3 amino acids: CASRSSGRASNEQFF. The CDR3 DNA sequence: TGTGCCAGCAGATCTAGCGGGAGGGCCTCCAATGAGCAGTTCTTC.

The rearrangement links TRBV27 to TRBJ2-5; possibly TRBD2 for D (5 bases). V was clipped by 4 bases and J by 0 bases, with 9 bases between them. The CDR3 sequence is 14 residues long. The germline gives CDR1 MNHEY, CDR2 SMNVEV (reference sequence). The CDR3 protein is CASSSGIYQETQYF. CDR3 coding DNA: TGTGCCAGCAGTTCCGGGATCTACCAAGAGACCCAGTACTTC.

The chain recombines TRBV19 with TRBJ1-5; no firm D call. CDR3 length: 13 residues. Trimming took off 3 bases at V and 5 bases at J, with 8 bases between the two ends. Looked up from germline, CDR1 is LNHDA and CDR2 is SQIVND (reference sequence). CDR3 sequence (DNA): TGTGCCAGTAGTATGGGTCGGGATCAGCCCCAGCATTTT. Translation gives CASSMGRDQPQHF.

This chain connects TRBV5-5 to TRBJ1-1; D is perhaps TRBD1 (5 bases). The CDR3 totals 14 residues. The germline V and J ends were trimmed by 1 base and 4 bases, with 11 bases remaining between them. Germline V gene lookup returns CDR1 SGHKS and CDR2 YYEKEE (reference sequence). CDR3 residues: CASSLRSGSTEAFF. CDR3 nucleotide sequence: TGTGCCAGCAGCTTGCGGTCAGGGTCCACTGAAGCTTTCTTT.

The V gene is TRBV14, the J gene TRBJ2-5; a possible D gene is TRBD2 (5 bases). V was shortened by 1 base and J by 0 bases, with 6 bases between the two germline ends. Germline assignment: CDR1 SGHDN and CDR2 FVKESK. This CDR3 has 14 residues. CDR3 coding DNA: TGTGCCAGCAGCCAAGTGCGGGACCAAGAGACCCAGTACTTC. This gives the protein CASSQVRDQETQYF.

The rearrangement links TRBV29-1 to TRBJ2-3; D is uncertain. V lost 4 bases, J lost 2 bases, and 13 bases lay in between. This CDR3 spans 14 amino acids. Germline CDR1 reads SQVTM; CDR2 reads ANQGSEA. The CDR3 is CSVGAFPYTDTQYF. The CDR3, as DNA: TGCAGCGTTGGGGCCTTCCCCTACACAGATACGCAGTATTTT.

The chain carries TRBV7-9 and TRBJ1-3; 7 bases match TRBD1. The V and J ends lost 2 bases and 8 bases, in that order; junction bases with no gene match: 6. The CDR3 contains 14 residues. CDR1 is SEHNR, CDR2 FQNEAQ, per germline (reference sequence). CDR3 bases: TGTGCCAGCAGCTTACGACAGGGTATGGACACCATATATTTT. It specifies CASSLRQGMDTIYF. Drawing the rest from reference TRBV7-9 and TRBJ1-3, the complete variable domain is DTGVSQNPRHKITKRGQNVTFRCDPISEHNRLYWYRQTLGQGPEFLTYFQNEAQLEKSRLLSDRFSAERPKGSFSTLEIQRTEQGDSAMYLCASSLRQGMDTIYFGEGSWLTVV.

The chain is built from TRBV11-1 and TRBJ2-7; 14 nucleotides line up with TRBD2. This CDR3 has 15 residues. Germline V gene sequence: CDR1 SGHAT, CDR2 FQDESV (reference sequence). V was pared by 6 bases and J by 9 bases, with 10 bases of the junction left unmatched. In DNA, the CDR3 is TGTGCCAGCAGTGGACTAGGGACTAGCGGGAGTCCGCAGTACTTC. Its protein product is CASSGLGTSGSPQYF.

This chain connects TRBV6-1 to TRBJ2-7; 8 bases line up with TRBD1. CDR3 length equals 15 residues. The germline gives CDR1 MNHNS, CDR2 SASEGT. Germline trimming cut 6 bases from V and 3 bases from J; bases unmatched to any gene: 10. The CDR3 DNA reads as TGTGCCAGCAGATGGGGTCCAGGACAGGGCTACGAGCAGTACTTC. Encoded protein: CASRWGPGQGYEQYF.

V gene TRBV4-1 combines with J gene TRBJ2-1, with 9 nucleotides matching TRBD1. CDR3 length: 14 residues. Germline V gives CDR1 MGHRA, CDR2 YSYEKL. V was pared by 6 bases and J by 4 bases, with 4 bases of the junction left unmatched. CDR3 DNA sequence: TGCGCCAGCAGACTAGGACAGGGGTACAATGAGCAGTTCTTC. This translates into CASRLGQGYNEQFF.

The chain uses TRBV14 and TRBJ1-2; 7 bases are shared with TRBD1. The CDR3 consists of 13 residues. The V gene's germline CDR1 is SGHDN and CDR2 FVKESK. V was pared by 1 base and J by 6 bases, with 2 bases of the junction left unmatched. The CDR3 spells CASSQVGTDGYTF. CDR3 nucleotide sequence: TGTGCCAGCAGCCAAGTTGGGACAGATGGCTACACCTTC.

The sample holds one count of this clone. The rearrangement links TRBV2 to TRBJ1-3; no clear D gene. The CDR3 runs 13 residues. Germline V CDR1 and CDR2: SNHLY, FYNNEI. V was pared by 8 bases and J by 4 bases, with 12 bases between. The CDR3 spells CASSPVRGNTIYF. The CDR3 DNA sequence: TGTGCCAGCTCCCCTGTTCGGGGAAACACCATATATTTT.

J is TRBJ1-1 and V is TRBV4-2; no clear D. V dropped 1 base and J dropped 3 bases, with 12 bases sitting between them. Germline lookup yields CDR1 LGHNA and CDR2 YNFKEQ. CDR3 length equals 15 residues. CDR3 protein: CASSQAGGVDTEAFF. DNA of the CDR3: TGTGCCAGCAGCCAAGCCGGAGGTGTTGACACTGAAGCTTTCTTT.

The J gene is TRBJ2-6, the V gene TRBV10-3; D is perhaps TRBD1 (5 bases). CDR1 is ENHRY, CDR2 SYGVKD, per germline. The CDR3 totals 15 residues. Trimming shortened V by 6 bases and J by 0 bases, and 9 bases separated the two germline ends. Here the CDR3 reads CAIRGQLSGANVLTF. DNA of the CDR3: TGTGCCATCAGGGGGCAGCTCTCTGGGGCCAACGTCCTGACTTTC.

The CDR3 region is CASSLETGQETQYF. The CDR3 DNA reads as TGCGCCAGCAGCTTGGAGACTGGACAAGAGACCCAGTACTTC. The chain couples TRBV5-1 to TRBJ2-5; D unclear. Germline lookup yields CDR1 SGHRS and CDR2 YFSETQ. Trimming took off 0 bases at V and 2 bases at J, with 8 bases between the two ends. The CDR3 loop spans 14 amino acids.

The chain recombines TRBV4-1 with TRBJ2-7; possibly TRBD2 for D (6 bases). In germline, CDR1 is MGHRA, CDR2 YSYEKL. CDR3 length equals 17 residues. The V end was cut by 0 bases, the J end by 0 bases, with 15 bases between. The CDR3, as DNA: TGCGCCAGCAGCCAAGAGGTACTTGCGGGGAGCTCCTACGAGCAGTACTTC. Its translation is CASSQEVLAGSSYEQYF.

The chain combines TRBV6-1 with TRBJ1-2, with a tentative D call TRBD1 (5 bases). CDR1 and CDR2 (germline): MNHNS, SASEGT. The CDR3 is 13 amino acids. The V gene lost 1 base and the J gene lost 4 bases, with 7 bases spanning the gap. For the CDR3, the DNA is TGTGCCAGCAGTGAAGTAGGGGTCTATGGCTACACCTTC. Protein: CASSEVGVYGYTF.

V usage is TRBV7-2 and J usage is TRBJ1-5, with D uncertain. CDR1 SGHTA and CDR2 FQGNSA come from the germline V gene. CDR3 length equals 12 residues. V lost 6 bases and J 7 bases, leaving 10 bases between the germline ends. CDR3 coding DNA: TGTGCCAGCAGTCGAGACTCGCAGCCCCAGCATTTT. Protein sequence: CASSRDSQPQHF.

This clone was seen only once. V and J are TRBV21-1 and TRBJ1-3. TRBV21-1 has pseudogene status. The CDR3 contains 18 residues. CDR3 amino acids: CATSPGLNGRPSGNTIYF. The CDR3 region has the DNA TGTGCCACCTCACCGGGACTTAACGGGAGGCCCTCTGGAAACACCATATATTTT.

V gene TRBV28 combines with J gene TRBJ1-1, with D possibly being TRBD1 (6 bases). This CDR3 has 14 residues. Trimming left V 7 bases short and J 1 base short, with 13 bases between. Per the germline V gene, CDR1 is MDHEN and CDR2 is SYDVKM. In DNA form, the CDR3 reads TGTGCCAGCACCACAACAGGGACGAACACTGAAGCTTTCTTT. It is translated as CASTTTGTNTEAFF.

The chain is built from TRBV18 and TRBJ2-7; D gene ambiguous. Between the trimmed V and J ends, which lost 3 bases and 6 bases, there was a span of 6 bases. Germline V gene data show CDR1 as KGHSH and CDR2 as LQKENI. The CDR3 covers 11 residues. The CDR3 loop is CASSPAGEQYF. DNA of the CDR3: TGTGCCAGCTCACCCGCCGGCGAGCAGTACTTC.

This clone has just one count. V gene TRBV18 combines with J gene TRBJ2-2; TRBD1 agrees at 8 bases. This CDR3 contains 16 residues. With V trimmed by 4 bases and J by 5 bases, 9 bases remained unmatched. CDR1 KGHSH and CDR2 LQKENI come from the germline V gene. CDR3 DNA sequence: TGTGCCAGCTCACGAGGACAGGGCGCGACAACCGGGGAGCTGTTTTTT. Translated, it gives CASSRGQGATTGELFF.

This chain uses TRBV9 with TRBJ2-5; D is ambiguous. The germline V gene encodes CDR1 SGDLS and CDR2 YYNGEE. V lost 4 bases and J lost 5, with 12 bases in between. The CDR3 loop spans 13 amino acids. DNA of the CDR3: TGTGCCAGCAGCACCCTACCCTGGGAGACCCAGTACTTC. Residues: CASSTLPWETQYF.